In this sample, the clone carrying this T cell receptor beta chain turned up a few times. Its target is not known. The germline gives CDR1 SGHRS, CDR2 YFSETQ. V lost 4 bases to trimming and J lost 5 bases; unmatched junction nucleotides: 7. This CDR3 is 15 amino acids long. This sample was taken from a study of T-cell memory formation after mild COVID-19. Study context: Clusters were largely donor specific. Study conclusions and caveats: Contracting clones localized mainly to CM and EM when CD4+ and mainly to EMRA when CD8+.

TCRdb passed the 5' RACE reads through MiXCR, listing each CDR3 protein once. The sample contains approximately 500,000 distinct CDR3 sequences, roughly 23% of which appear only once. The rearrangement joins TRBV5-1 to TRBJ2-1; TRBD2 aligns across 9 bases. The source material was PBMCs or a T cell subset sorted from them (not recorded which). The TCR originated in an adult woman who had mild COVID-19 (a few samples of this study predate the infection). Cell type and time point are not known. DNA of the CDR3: TGCGCCAGCAGCCCAAGACTAGCGGCGGACAATGAGCAGTTCTTC. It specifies CASSPRLAADNEQFF.